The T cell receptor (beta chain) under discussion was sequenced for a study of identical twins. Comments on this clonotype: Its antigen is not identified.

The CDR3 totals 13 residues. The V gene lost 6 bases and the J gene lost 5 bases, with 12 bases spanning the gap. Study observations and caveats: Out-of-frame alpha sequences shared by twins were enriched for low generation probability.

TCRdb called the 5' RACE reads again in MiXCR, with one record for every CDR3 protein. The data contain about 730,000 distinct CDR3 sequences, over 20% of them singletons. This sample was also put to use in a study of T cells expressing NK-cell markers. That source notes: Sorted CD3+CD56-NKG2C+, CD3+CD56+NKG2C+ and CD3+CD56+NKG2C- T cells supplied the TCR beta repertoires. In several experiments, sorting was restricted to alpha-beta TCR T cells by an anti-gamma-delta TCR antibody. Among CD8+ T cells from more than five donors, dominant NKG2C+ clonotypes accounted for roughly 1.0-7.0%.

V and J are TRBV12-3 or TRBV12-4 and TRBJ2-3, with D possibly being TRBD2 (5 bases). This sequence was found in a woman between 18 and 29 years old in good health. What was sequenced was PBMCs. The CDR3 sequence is CASRKTGEDTQYF. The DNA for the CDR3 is TGTGCCAGCAGAAAGACCGGGGAAGATACGCAGTATTTT.